The 26 T cell receptor beta chains reported below all come from one sample, sequenced in a study of OX40 agonist ivuxolimab in advanced cancers. The method was the immunoSEQ multiplex PCR assay. This is the immuneACCESS table as TCRdb keeps it, with only in-frame sequences that have V and J called. A part of the clones is gone; compared with another copy, unresolved V genes explain less than half, and the rest is unexplained. This sample lists approximately 82,000 clones; about 86% were detected once. Of the sample, 5.5% to 7.5% falls within the top ten clones. Specimen: CD4+ or CD8+ T cells sorted from blood, collected in a trial of the OX40 agonist ivuxolimab. Receptors were obtained from an adult with an advanced solid tumor such as melanoma, head and neck, liver or kidney cancer.

This chain joins TRBV4-2 and TRBJ1-1; weak D call: TRBD1 (5 bases). The V gene lost 1 base and the J gene lost 0 bases, with 9 bases spanning the gap. The CDR3 consists of 15 residues. Germline V gene data show CDR1 as LGHNA and CDR2 as YNFKEQ. CDR3 sequence: CASSQAEGMNTEAFF. The CDR3 DNA sequence: TGTGCCAGCAGCCAAGCGGAGGGGATGAACACTGAAGCTTTCTTT.

This clone was detected once. The chain links TRBV6-5 to TRBJ2-7; tentative D call: TRBD2 (6 bases). This CDR3 has 14 residues. Germline CDR1 reads MNHEY; CDR2 reads SVGAGI. The V gene lost 7 bases and the J gene lost 3 bases, with 16 bases spanning the gap. The CDR3 spells CASIDGTEDYEQYF. In DNA form, the CDR3 reads TGTGCCAGCATCGACGGGACTGAAGACTACGAGCAGTACTTC.

The chain uses TRBV9 and TRBJ2-1, with 8 bases aligning to TRBD2. The CDR3 has 15 residues. Germline CDR1 and CDR2: SGDLS and YYNGEE. Germline trimming cut 3 bases from V and 3 bases from J; bases unmatched to any gene: 5. The CDR3 DNA follows: TGTGCCAGCAGCGAGGGACTAGAGGTCTACAATGAGCAGTTCTTC. Translated: CASSEGLEVYNEQFF.

The V gene is TRBV19, the J gene TRBJ1-2; D might be TRBD1 (5 bases). V lost 5 bases to trimming and J lost 1 base, with 8 bases between them. CDR3 size: 13 residues. The germline gives CDR1 LNHDA, CDR2 SQIVND (reference sequence). Here the CDR3 reads CASSLTVNYGYTF. CDR3 sequence (DNA): TGTGCCAGTAGTCTGACAGTTAACTATGGCTACACCTTC.

CDR3 amino acids: CASSPPQSPEAFF. DNA for the CDR3: TGCGCCAGCAGCCCCCCACAGAGTCCTGAAGCTTTCTTT. V usage is TRBV5-1 and J usage is TRBJ1-1; D unclear. CDR3 length: 13 amino acids. Germline assignment: CDR1 SGHRS and CDR2 YFSETQ. V shed 4 bases and J shed 6 bases, with 13 bases lying between them.

The chain combines TRBV7-2 with TRBJ2-5; the D gene is possibly TRBD1 (6 bases). The CDR3 loop spans 14 amino acids. V gave up 1 base and J gave up 5 bases, with 11 bases separating them. Per the germline V gene, CDR1 is SGHTA and CDR2 is FQGNSA. The CDR3 DNA is TGTGCCAGCAGCTTAGGAAACAGGGCCGAGACCCAGTACTTC. It encodes CASSLGNRAETQYF.

This clone has a single count. The chain couples TRBV15 to TRBJ1-5; 8 bases are shared with TRBD1. J was trimmed by 6 bases and V by 3 bases; bases with no gene match: 13. Germline CDR1 is LNHNV and CDR2 is YYDKDF (reference sequence). CDR3 size: 17 residues. This CDR3 reads CATSRAVGQGAGQPQHF. Here the CDR3 DNA reads TGTGCCACCAGCAGGGCGGTGGGGCAGGGGGCTGGTCAGCCCCAGCATTTT. The full variable domain, rest sourced from reference TRBV15 and TRBJ1-5, is DAMVIQNPRYQVTQFGKPVTLSCSQTLNHNVMYWYQQKSSQAPKLLFHYYDKDFNNEADTPDNFQSRRPNTSFCFLDIRSPGLGDTAMYLCATSRAVGQGAGQPQHFGDGTRLSIL.

J is TRBJ1-1 and V is TRBV29-1; TRBD1 is a possible D gene (5 bases). The CDR3 covers 14 residues. Germline assignment: CDR1 SQVTM and CDR2 ANQGSEA. The V gene lost 6 bases and the J gene lost 2 bases, with 16 bases spanning the gap. CDR3 amino acids: CSVLEQGYNTEAFF. DNA for the CDR3: TGCAGCGTCCTCGAGCAGGGCTATAACACTGAAGCTTTCTTT.

The chain joins TRBV4-3 to TRBJ1-5; TRBD1 matches at 7 bases. CDR1 and CDR2 (germline): LGHNA, YSLEER. The V segment lost 0 bases and the J segment 5 bases; nucleotides outside the gene matches: 13. The CDR3 loop spans 18 amino acids. CDR3 region: CASSQEIADRTGYQPQHF. The CDR3 nucleotides are TGCGCCAGCAGCCAAGAGATTGCCGATCGGACAGGCTATCAGCCCCAGCATTTT.

The CDR3 protein is CGRKKGSNYGYTF. The CDR3 coding sequence is TGTGGACGTAAAAAGGGATCAAACTATGGCTACACCTTC. The chain is built from TRBV7-3 and TRBJ1-2; D uncertain. Germline V lookup: CDR1 SGHTA, CDR2 FQGTGA. The CDR3 totals 13 residues.

This clone was counted a single time. The chain links TRBV10-1 to TRBJ2-4, with D perhaps assigned TRBD1 or TRBD2 (5 bases each). The CDR3 has 12 amino acids. CDR1 and CDR2 from the germline V gene are WNHNN and SYGVQD (reference sequence). Trimming took 2 bases from V and 6 from J, leaving 5 bases between them. The CDR3: CASSEGGNIQYF. DNA for the CDR3: TGCGCCAGCAGTGAGGGGGGAAACATTCAGTACTTC.

The chain couples TRBV18 to TRBJ2-5; 11 bases fit TRBD2. V lost 6 bases, J lost 4 bases, and 7 bases stayed unmatched. The CDR3 runs 15 residues. Germline loops: CDR1 KGHSH, CDR2 LQKENI. CDR3 DNA sequence: TGTGCCAGCTCTCTTAGCGGGAGGGCCAGAGAGACCCAGTACTTC. Translated, it gives CASSLSGRARETQYF. Full variable domain (remainder filled in from reference TRBV18 and TRBJ2-5): NAGVMQNPRHLVRRRGQEARLRCSPMKGHSHVYWYRQLPEEGLKFMVYLQKENIIDESGMPKERFSAEFPKEGPSILRIQQVVRGDSAAYFCASSLSGRARETQYFGPGTRLLVL.

V is TRBV5-1 and J is TRBJ1-5; 9 nucleotides line up with TRBD1. With V trimmed by 3 bases and J by 4 bases, 5 bases remained unmatched. The germline V gene has CDR1 SGHRS and CDR2 YFSETQ. The CDR3 is 15 amino acids. CDR3 sequence: CASSSTGGGNQPQHF. As DNA, the CDR3 is TGCGCCAGCAGCTCCACAGGGGGCGGGAATCAGCCCCAGCATTTT.

The V gene is TRBV9, the J gene TRBJ2-1; 8 bases agree with TRBD2. Germline-derived CDR1 and CDR2 are SGDLS and YYNGEE. The J segment lost 6 bases and the V segment lost 2 bases, leaving 10 bases of the junction unmatched. The CDR3 length is 16 residues. The CDR3 protein is CASSVFLWSGGNEQFF. The CDR3 DNA is TGTGCCAGCAGCGTTTTCCTTTGGAGCGGGGGCAATGAGCAGTTCTTC.

The V call is TRBV2, the J call TRBJ2-7; possible D gene TRBD1, 6 bases. The CDR3 has 13 amino acids. Looked up from germline, CDR1 is SNHLY and CDR2 is FYNNEI. V lost 7 bases, J lost 2 bases, and 12 bases lay in between. CDR3 in amino acids: CASTRTAPYEQYF. CDR3 in DNA: TGTGCCAGCACTCGGACAGCACCCTACGAGCAGTACTTC.

V usage is TRBV7-2 and J usage is TRBJ1-5, with D possibly matching TRBD1 (5 bases). Germline V gives CDR1 SGHTA, CDR2 FQGNSA. Deletions cut 3 bases from V and 6 bases from J, with 15 bases between. There are 15 residues in the CDR3. The CDR3 DNA follows: TGTGCCAGCAGCTTGGGTTATCAGGGAGGTCAGCCCCAGCATTTT. Translating it yields CASSLGYQGGQPQHF.

This rearrangement joins TRBV6-1 to TRBJ2-1; 9 bases match TRBD2. The CDR3 consists of 16 residues. The V and J ends lost 2 bases and 2 bases, in that order; junction bases with no gene match: 4. Germline CDR1 is MNHNS and CDR2 is SASEGT. CDR3 DNA sequence: TGTGCCAGCAGTGAACGGTCTAGCGGGGCCTACAATGAGCAGTTCTTC. It encodes CASSERSSGAYNEQFF.

This clone was found many times. The chain has TRBV30 and TRBJ1-5; 11 nucleotides agree with TRBD1. CDR1 GTSNPN and CDR2 SVGIG come from the germline V gene (reference sequence). V lost 3 bases to trimming and J lost 4 bases; unmatched junction nucleotides: 11. The CDR3 spans 17 residues. The CDR3 DNA reads TGTGCCTGGAGCCACGGACAGGGGGCATCCCTAAATCAGCCCCAGCATTTT. Protein: CAWSHGQGASLNQPQHF.

This chain uses TRBV7-9 with TRBJ2-1; 9 nucleotides agree with TRBD2. V lost 7 bases to trimming and J lost 4 bases; unmatched junction nucleotides: 5. The V gene's germline CDR1 is SEHNR and CDR2 FQNEAQ (reference sequence). The CDR3 runs to 14 residues. Here the CDR3 DNA reads TGTGCCAGCACCCCGACTAGCGGATACAATGAGCAGTTCTTC. This codes for CASTPTSGYNEQFF.

V usage is TRBV7-9 and J usage is TRBJ2-7; D unclear. The CDR3 spans 17 residues. V gave up 5 bases and J gave up 5 bases, with 25 bases separating them. Per the germline V gene, CDR1 is SEHNR and CDR2 is FQNEAQ (reference sequence). CDR3 DNA: TGTGCCAGCAGCATCCGACACGCAACTGCCGCCATAAACGAGCAGTACTTC. It translates to CASSIRHATAAINEQYF.

The rearrangement uses TRBV19 and TRBJ1-4; TRBD1 matches at 9 bases. Trimming at V came to 8 bases and at J to 0 bases, leaving 4 bases not matched to a gene. This CDR3 region has 15 residues. Per germline, CDR1 LNHDA and CDR2 SQIVND (reference sequence). The CDR3 is CASGTGRATNEKLFF. The CDR3 coding sequence is TGTGCCAGTGGGACAGGGAGGGCAACTAATGAAAAACTGTTTTTT. The full variable domain, with the rest looked up from reference TRBV19 and TRBJ1-4, is DGGITQSPKYLFRKEGQNVTLSCEQNLNHDAMYWYRQDPGQGLRLIYYSQIVNDFQKGDIAEGYSVSREKKESFPLTVTSAQKNPTAFYLCASGTGRATNEKLFFGSGTQLSVL.

The chain carries TRBV4-2 and TRBJ1-5; D unclear. The CDR3 has 12 amino acids. Germline lookup yields CDR1 LGHNA and CDR2 YNFKEQ. The V end lost 3 bases, the J end lost 8 bases, and 8 bases lay between the germline ends. The CDR3 loop reads CASSQDREPQHF. The DNA for the CDR3 is TGTGCCAGCAGCCAGGACCGGGAGCCCCAGCATTTT.

This rearrangement joins TRBV7-9 to TRBJ2-2, with D unresolved. The CDR3 length is 11 residues. The germline V gene has CDR1 SEHNR and CDR2 FQNEAQ (reference sequence). V was cut by 11 bases and J by 3 bases, with 7 bases left in between. The CDR3 region is CAGWYTGELFF. The CDR3 DNA reads as TGTGCCGGATGGTACACCGGGGAGCTGTTTTTT.

The chain recombines TRBV14 with TRBJ1-2; maybe TRBD1 (6 bases). The germline V gene encodes CDR1 SGHDN and CDR2 FVKESK. Trimming cost V 4 bases and J 5 bases, with 8 bases left between them. This CDR3 contains 12 residues. The CDR3 region is CASSPTGYGYTF. The CDR3 DNA reads as TGTGCCAGCAGCCCCACAGGGTATGGCTACACCTTC.

This clone was counted a single time. The chain uses TRBV27 and TRBJ2-1, with D perhaps matching TRBD2 (6 bases). From germline, CDR1 is MNHEY and CDR2 SMNVEV (reference sequence). This CDR3 contains 14 residues. The V gene lost 0 bases and the J gene lost 9 bases, with 12 bases spanning the gap. This CDR3 reads CASSLSRGLSEQFF. In DNA form, the CDR3 reads TGTGCCAGCAGTTTATCACGGGGGTTGAGTGAGCAGTTCTTC.

The chain combines TRBV18 with TRBJ2-1; 8 positions match TRBD2. Trimming at V came to 3 bases and at J to 9 bases, leaving 7 bases not matched to a gene. This CDR3 region has 14 residues. The V gene's germline CDR1 is KGHSH and CDR2 LQKENI. The CDR3 region has the DNA TGTGCCAGCTCACCTGAGACTAGCGATAGTGAGCAGTTCTTC. Protein product: CASSPETSDSEQFF.